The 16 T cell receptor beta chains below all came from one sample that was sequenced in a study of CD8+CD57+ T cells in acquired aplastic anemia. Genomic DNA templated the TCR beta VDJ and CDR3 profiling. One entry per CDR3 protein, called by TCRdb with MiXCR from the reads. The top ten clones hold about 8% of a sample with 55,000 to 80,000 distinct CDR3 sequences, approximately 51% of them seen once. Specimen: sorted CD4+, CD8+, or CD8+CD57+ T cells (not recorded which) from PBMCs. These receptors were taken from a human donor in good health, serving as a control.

CDR3 sequence: CATSKDRGRNEKLFF. CDR3 nucleotides: TGTGCCACCAGCAAAGACAGGGGACGCAATGAAAAACTGTTTTTT. V and J are TRBV15 and TRBJ1-4; TRBD1 matches at 8 bases. The CDR3 extends over 15 amino acids. The germline gives CDR1 LNHNV, CDR2 YYDKDF (reference sequence). Trimming cost V 4 bases and J 5 bases; bases outside gene matches: 6.

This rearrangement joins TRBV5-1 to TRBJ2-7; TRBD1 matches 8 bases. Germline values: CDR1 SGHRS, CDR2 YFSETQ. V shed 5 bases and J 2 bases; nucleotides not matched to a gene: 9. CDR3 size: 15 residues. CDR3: CASRRTGTGTYEQYF. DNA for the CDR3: TGCGCCAGCAGGCGTACCGGGACAGGCACCTACGAGCAGTACTTC.

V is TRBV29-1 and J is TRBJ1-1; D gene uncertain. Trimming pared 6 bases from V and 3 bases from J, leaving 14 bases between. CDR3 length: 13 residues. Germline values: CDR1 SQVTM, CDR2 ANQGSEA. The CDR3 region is CSVGGGVDTEAFF. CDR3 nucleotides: TGCAGCGTGGGAGGTGGGGTAGACACTGAAGCTTTCTTT.

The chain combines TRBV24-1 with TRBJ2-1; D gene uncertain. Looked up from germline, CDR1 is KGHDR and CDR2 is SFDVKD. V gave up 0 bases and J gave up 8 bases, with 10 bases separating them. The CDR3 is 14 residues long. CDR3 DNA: TGTGCCACCAGTGATTTGAAAAAGACGGATGAGCAGTTCTTC. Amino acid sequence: CATSDLKKTDEQFF.

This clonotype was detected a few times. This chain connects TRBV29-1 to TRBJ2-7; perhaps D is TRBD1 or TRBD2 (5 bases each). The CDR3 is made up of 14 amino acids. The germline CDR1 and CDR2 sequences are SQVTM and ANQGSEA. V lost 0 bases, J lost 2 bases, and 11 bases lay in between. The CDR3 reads CSVEDGDPPYEQYF. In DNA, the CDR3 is TGCAGCGTTGAAGATGGGGACCCCCCCTACGAGCAGTACTTC.

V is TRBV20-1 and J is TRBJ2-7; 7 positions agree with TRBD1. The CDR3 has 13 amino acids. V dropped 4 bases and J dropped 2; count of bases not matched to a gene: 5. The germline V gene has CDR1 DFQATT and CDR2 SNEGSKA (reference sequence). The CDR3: CSAMPGQTYEQYF. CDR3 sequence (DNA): TGCAGTGCTATGCCGGGACAGACCTACGAGCAGTACTTC.

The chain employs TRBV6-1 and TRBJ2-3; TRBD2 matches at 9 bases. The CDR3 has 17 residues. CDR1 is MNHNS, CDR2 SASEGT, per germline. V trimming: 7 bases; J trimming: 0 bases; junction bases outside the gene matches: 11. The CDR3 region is CASNWAGGLVSTDTQYF. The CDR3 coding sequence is TGTGCCAGCAACTGGGCGGGGGGGCTGGTTAGCACAGATACGCAGTATTTT.

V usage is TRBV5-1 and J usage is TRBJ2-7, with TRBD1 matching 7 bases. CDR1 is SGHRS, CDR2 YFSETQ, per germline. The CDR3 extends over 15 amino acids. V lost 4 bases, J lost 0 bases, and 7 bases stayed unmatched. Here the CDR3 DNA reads TGCGCCAGCAGCGCGGACAGGTTCAGCTCCTACGAGCAGTACTTC. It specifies CASSADRFSSYEQYF.

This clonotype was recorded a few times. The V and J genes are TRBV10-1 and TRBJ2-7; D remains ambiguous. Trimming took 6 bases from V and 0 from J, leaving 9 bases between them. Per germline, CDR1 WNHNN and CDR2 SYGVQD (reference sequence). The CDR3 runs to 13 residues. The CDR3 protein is CASRPDRSYEQYF. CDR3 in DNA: TGCGCCAGCAGGCCGGACCGCTCCTACGAGCAGTACTTC.

CDR3 in amino acids: CASSPQRGRGETQYF. The CDR3, as DNA: TGTGCCAGTAGCCCCCAACGGGGGCGAGGAGAGACCCAGTACTTC. The chain couples TRBV19 to TRBJ2-5; D is tentatively TRBD1 or TRBD2 (6 bases each). Trimming removed 6 bases from V and 4 bases from J, with 18 bases in between. The CDR3 has 15 amino acids. From germline, CDR1 is LNHDA and CDR2 SQIVND (reference sequence).

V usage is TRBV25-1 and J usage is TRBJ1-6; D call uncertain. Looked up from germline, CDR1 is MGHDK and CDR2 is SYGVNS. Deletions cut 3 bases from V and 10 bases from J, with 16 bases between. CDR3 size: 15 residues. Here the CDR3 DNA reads TGTGCCAGCAGTGAGACTCCTCTAGGAGGATCACCCCTCCACTTT. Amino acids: CASSETPLGGSPLHF.

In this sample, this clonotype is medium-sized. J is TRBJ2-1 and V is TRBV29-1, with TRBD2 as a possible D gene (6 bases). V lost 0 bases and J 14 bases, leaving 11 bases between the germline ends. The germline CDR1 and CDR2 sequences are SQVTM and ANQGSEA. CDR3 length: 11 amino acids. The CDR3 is CSVEDRLVEFF. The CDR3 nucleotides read TGCAGCGTTGAAGATCGACTAGTTGAGTTCTTC.

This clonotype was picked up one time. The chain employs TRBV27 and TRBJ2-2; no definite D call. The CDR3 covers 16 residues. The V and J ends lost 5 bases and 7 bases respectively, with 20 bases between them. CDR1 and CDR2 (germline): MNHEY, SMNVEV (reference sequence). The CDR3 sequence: CASSETNTLGDGELFF. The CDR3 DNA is TGTGCCAGCAGTGAAACAAACACGTTAGGAGACGGGGAGCTGTTTTTT.

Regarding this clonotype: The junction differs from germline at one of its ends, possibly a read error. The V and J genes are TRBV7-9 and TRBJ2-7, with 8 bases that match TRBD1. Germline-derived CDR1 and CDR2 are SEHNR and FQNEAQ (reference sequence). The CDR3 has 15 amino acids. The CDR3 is CASSFRQGTSYERYF. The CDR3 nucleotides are TGTGCCAGCAGCTTTAGACAGGGGACGTCCTACGAGCGGTACTTC.

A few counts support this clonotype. The CDR3 is CSVEGETGELFF. Here the CDR3 DNA reads TGCAGCGTTGAAGGGGAAACAGGGGAGCTGTTTTTT. The V gene is TRBV29-1, the J gene TRBJ2-2, with D hard to call. V was shortened by 1 base and J by 8 bases, with 8 bases between the two germline ends. The V gene's germline CDR1 is SQVTM and CDR2 ANQGSEA. The CDR3 sequence is 12 residues long.

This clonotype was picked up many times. The CDR3: CASSLDTIEAFF. In DNA, the CDR3 is TGTGCCAGCAGCTTAGACACCATTGAAGCTTTCTTT. V is TRBV7-2 and J is TRBJ1-1; D not resolved. The CDR3 contains 12 residues. CDR1 is SGHTA, CDR2 FQGNSA, per germline. Trimming pared 1 base from V and 7 bases from J, leaving 7 bases between.